The clone carrying this T cell receptor beta chain was observed a few times. Profiling relied on immunoSEQ multiplex PCR, and the TCRdb table lists in-frame clones only, not all of them. This sample yields about 54,000 clones, of which around 83% are seen a single time; about 2% belongs to the top ten. In germline, CDR1 is LNHDA, CDR2 SQIVND (reference sequence). V shed 6 bases and J 5 bases; nucleotides not matched to a gene: 9. The CDR3 is 17 amino acids. The sample belongs to a study of blood T cell repertoires in COVID-19. Study-level information: Sites in the United States, Italy and Spain provided acute and convalescent COVID-19 samples.

Sequencing input: peripheral blood. The clonotype originates from a woman aged 55-70 years with acute or convalescent COVID-19. This chain connects TRBV19 to TRBJ2-1, with 14 bases identical to TRBD2. The CDR3 sequence: CASRSRLAGGPDNEQFF. The CDR3 bases are TGTGCCAGTAGATCACGACTAGCGGGAGGGCCGGACAATGAGCAGTTCTTC.